This TCR beta chain is drawn from a study of beta chain features in type 1 diabetes. Broader study findings: In all four CD4+ subsets, TCRB CDR3 length was significantly, moderately reduced in type 1 diabetes.

Purities in excess of 98% were seen in all sorted populations. Germline CDR1 and CDR2: SGHTA and FQGNSA. With 5 bases clipped from V and 8 bases from J, the junction kept 8 bases outside the gene matches. This CDR3 is built from 14 residues. This clone has more than one count but fewer than ten. The antigen remains unidentified. Expressed TCRB transcripts got sequenced, as all isolated RNA was reverse transcribed. Profiling relied on immunoSEQ multiplex PCR, and the TCRdb table lists in-frame clones only, not all of them. The data show about 180,000 clones, approximately 13% seen once. The chain links TRBV7-2 to TRBJ2-1; 8 bases agree with TRBD2. The sample comprised central memory CD4+ T cells from blood. The clonotype originates from a woman aged 18-29 years in good health. The CDR3 region has the DNA TGTGCCAGCAGCCCGGGACTAGAGTTCCATGAGCAGTTCTTC. Protein sequence: CASSPGLEFHEQFF.